This TCR beta chain was sequenced for a study of human T cells and chemical hapten exposure. On the study more broadly: 2% DPC applied to an approximately 2 cm by approximately 2 cm arm area sensitized donors.

From the RACE reads, TCRdb called clonotypes with MiXCR, one entry per CDR3 protein. Among about 99,000 distinct CDR3 sequences listed, 9.5% to 15% were seen once. The V end was cut by 1 base, the J end by 6 bases, with 12 bases between. The CDR3 runs 14 residues. CDR1 is KGHSH and CDR2 is LQKENI in the germline V gene. Time point here: patch test 1, 2 weeks after DPC sensitization. Regarding treatment: therapeutic diphenylcyclopropenone sensitization with weekly scalp DPC. This rearrangement joins TRBV18 to TRBJ1-1; TRBD1 is a possible D gene (5 bases). The sequence derives from a middle-aged woman with alopecia areata. Some clones in this sample may be carry-over from other donors' samples. Sequencing used whole blood, obtained in connection with sensitization to the hapten diphenylcyclopropenone (DPC). The CDR3 protein is CASSPQGSVAEAFF. The DNA for the CDR3 is TGTGCCAGCTCACCACAGGGGTCGGTGGCTGAAGCTTTCTTT.